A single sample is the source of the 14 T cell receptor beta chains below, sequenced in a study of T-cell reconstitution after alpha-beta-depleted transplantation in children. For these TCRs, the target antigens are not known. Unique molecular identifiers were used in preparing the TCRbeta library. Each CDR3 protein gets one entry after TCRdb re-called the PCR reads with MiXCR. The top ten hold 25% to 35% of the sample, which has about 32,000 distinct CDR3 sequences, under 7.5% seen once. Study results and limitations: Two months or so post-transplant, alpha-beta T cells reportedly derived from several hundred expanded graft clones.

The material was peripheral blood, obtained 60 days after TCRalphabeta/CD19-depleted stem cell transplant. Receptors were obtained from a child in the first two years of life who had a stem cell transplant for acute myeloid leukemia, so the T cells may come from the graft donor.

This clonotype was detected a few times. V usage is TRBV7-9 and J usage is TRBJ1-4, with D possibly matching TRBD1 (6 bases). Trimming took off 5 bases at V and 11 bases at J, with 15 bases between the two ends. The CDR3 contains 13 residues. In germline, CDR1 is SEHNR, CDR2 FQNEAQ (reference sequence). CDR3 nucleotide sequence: TGTGCCAGCAGCCCTGTGGACAGTTCTAAACTGTTTTTT. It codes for CASSPVDSSKLFF.

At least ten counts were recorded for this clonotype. The CDR3 DNA reads as TGTGCCAGCCGGGCGTCATTTGGGGCCAACGTCCTGACTTTC. Protein: CASRASFGANVLTF. The V call is TRBV28, the J call TRBJ2-6; D unresolved. The CDR3 runs 14 residues. Germline V CDR1 and CDR2: MDHEN, SYDVKM. Trimming took 8 bases from V and 3 from J, leaving 11 bases between them.

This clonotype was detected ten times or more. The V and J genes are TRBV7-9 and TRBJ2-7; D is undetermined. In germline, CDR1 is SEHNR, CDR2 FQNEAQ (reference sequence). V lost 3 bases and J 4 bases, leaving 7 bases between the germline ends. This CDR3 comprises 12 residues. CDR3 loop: CASSLGVYEQYF. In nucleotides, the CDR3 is TGTGCCAGCAGCTTGGGCGTATACGAGCAGTACTTC.

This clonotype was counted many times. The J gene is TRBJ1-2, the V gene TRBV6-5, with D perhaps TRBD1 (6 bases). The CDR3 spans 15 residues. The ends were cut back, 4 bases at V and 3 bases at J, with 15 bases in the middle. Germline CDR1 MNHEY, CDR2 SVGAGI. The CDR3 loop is CASSSDRRLYYGYTF. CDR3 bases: TGTGCCAGCAGTTCCGACAGGCGCCTCTACTATGGCTACACCTTC.

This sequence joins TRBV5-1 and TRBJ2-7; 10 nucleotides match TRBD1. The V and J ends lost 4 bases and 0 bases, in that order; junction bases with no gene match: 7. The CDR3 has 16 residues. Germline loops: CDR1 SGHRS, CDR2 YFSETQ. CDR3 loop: CASSQLGTGDSYEQYF. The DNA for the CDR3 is TGCGCCAGCAGCCAGCTAGGGACAGGGGACTCCTACGAGCAGTACTTC.

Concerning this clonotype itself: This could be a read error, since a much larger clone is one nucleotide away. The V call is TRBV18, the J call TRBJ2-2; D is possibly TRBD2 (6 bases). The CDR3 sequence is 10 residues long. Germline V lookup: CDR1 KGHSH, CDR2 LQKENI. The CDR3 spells CASSSGGLFF. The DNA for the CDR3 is TGTGCCAGCTCTTCCGGGGGGCTGTTTTTT.

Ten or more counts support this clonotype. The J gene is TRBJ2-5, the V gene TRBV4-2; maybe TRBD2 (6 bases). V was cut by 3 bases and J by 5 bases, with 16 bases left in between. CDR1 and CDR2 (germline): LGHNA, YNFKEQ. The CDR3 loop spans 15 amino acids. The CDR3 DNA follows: TGTGCCAGCAGCCAGACAGAGCGGGCCCGGGAGACCCAGTACTTC. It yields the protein CASSQTERARETQYF.

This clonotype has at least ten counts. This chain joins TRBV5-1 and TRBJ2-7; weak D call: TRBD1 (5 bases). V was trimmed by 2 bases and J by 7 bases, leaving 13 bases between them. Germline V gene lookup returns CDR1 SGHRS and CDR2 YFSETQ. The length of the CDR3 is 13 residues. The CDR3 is CASSFGWGGEQYF. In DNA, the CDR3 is TGCGCCAGCAGCTTTGGCTGGGGCGGAGAGCAGTACTTC. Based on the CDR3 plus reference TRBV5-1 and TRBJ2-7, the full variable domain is KAGVTQTPRYLIKTRGQQVTLSCSPISGHRSVSWYQQTPGQGLQFLFEYFSETQRNKGNFPGRFSGRQFSNSRSEMNVSTLELGDSALYLCASSFGWGGEQYFGPGTRLTVT.

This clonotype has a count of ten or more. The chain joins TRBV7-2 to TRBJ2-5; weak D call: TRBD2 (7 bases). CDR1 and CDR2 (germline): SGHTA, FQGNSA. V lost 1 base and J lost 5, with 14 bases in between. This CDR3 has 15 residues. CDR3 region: CASSLGGGLQETQYF. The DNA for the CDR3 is TGTGCCAGCAGCTTAGGGGGGGGGCTGCAGGAGACCCAGTACTTC.

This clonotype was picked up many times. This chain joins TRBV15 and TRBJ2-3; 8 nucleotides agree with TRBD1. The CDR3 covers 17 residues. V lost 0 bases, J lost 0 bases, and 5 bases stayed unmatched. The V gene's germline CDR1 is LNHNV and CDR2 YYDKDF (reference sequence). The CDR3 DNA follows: TGTGCCACCAGCAGAGATTTGGACAGGGCTAGCACAGATACGCAGTATTTT. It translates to CATSRDLDRASTDTQYF. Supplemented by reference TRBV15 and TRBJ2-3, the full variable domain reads DAMVIQNPRYQVTQFGKPVTLSCSQTLNHNVMYWYQQKSSQAPKLLFHYYDKDFNNEADTPDNFQSRRPNTSFCFLDIRSPGLGDTAMYLCATSRDLDRASTDTQYFGPGTRLTVL.

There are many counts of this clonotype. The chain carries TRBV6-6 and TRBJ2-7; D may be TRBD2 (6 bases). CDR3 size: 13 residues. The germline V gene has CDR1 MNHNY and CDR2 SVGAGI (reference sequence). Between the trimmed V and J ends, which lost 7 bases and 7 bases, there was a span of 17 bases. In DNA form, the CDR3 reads TGTGCCAGCACTGGGCTGCGTCGGGGGGAGCAGTACTTC. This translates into CASTGLRRGEQYF.

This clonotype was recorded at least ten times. CDR3 region: CASSGVWANVLTF. CDR3 in DNA: TGTGCCAGCAGTGGGGTCTGGGCCAACGTCCTGACTTTC. The chain has TRBV12-3 or TRBV12-4 and TRBJ2-6; D gene unclear. Trimming left V 5 bases short and J 5 bases short, with 7 bases between. This CDR3 contains 13 residues.

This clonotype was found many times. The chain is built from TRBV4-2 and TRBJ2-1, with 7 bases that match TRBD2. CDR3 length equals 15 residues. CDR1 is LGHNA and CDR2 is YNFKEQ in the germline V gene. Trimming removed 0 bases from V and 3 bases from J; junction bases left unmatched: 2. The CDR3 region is CASSQDSGVYNEQFF. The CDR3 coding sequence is TGTGCCAGCAGCCAAGACAGCGGGGTCTACAATGAGCAGTTCTTC.

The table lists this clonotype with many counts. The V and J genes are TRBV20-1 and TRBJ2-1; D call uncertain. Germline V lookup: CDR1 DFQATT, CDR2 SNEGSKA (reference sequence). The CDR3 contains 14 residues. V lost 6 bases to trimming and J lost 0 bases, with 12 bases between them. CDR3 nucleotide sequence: TGCAGTGCCCAGGTCGGTTTCTCCTACAATGAGCAGTTCTTC. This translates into CSAQVGFSYNEQFF.